The clone carrying this T cell receptor beta chain was observed many times. The trim removed 2 bases at V and 7 bases at J, leaving 4 bases unmatched. Germline loops: CDR1 KGHSH, CDR2 LQKENI. This CDR3 region has 13 residues. This sample is part of a study of Graves' ophthalmopathy and Graves' hyperthyroidism. Study-level background: Ahead of any treatment, peripheral blood was obtained at the initial diagnosis.

RNA served as the template for amplifying TCR beta CDR3 regions. RT-PCR in the first round used HTBI primers; a second-round multiplex PCR followed. One entry per CDR3 protein, called by TCRdb with MiXCR from the multiplex PCR reads. The data contain about 210,000 distinct CDR3 sequences, roughly 29% of them seen just once; the ten biggest clones take up approximately 9.6%. Sequenced input: peripheral blood. The TCR sequence derives from a man aged 50 or older with Graves' ophthalmopathy. J is TRBJ1-1 and V is TRBV18; 7 bases are shared with TRBD1. This chain's CDR3 is CASSPENRGEAFF. CDR3 DNA: TGTGCCAGCTCACCAGAGAACAGGGGTGAAGCTTTCTTT.